This TCR beta chain appears in the sequencing data of a study of blood T cell repertoires in COVID-19. As for the study in general: Spain, Italy and the United States supplied samples that represented acute and convalescent COVID-19. Sources were T cells, B-cell-depleted T cells, or PBMCs; the material itself was cDNA or gDNA.

Seattle-derived patients entered the study during active infection and were followed longitudinally. Study processing details: Reference gene primer amplification gave estimated nucleated cell counts. Using immunoSEQ multiplex PCR, the repertoire was profiled, and TCRdb retains in-frame clones only, with some absent. D and trimming were read from the DNA, whereas the V and J calls and clone size are those reported in that table. There are almost 350,000 clones in the sample; more than 70% occur only once, and roughly 3.9% lies in the top ten. Specimen: peripheral blood. The TCR comes from a woman aged 60-75 years with COVID-19, enrolled during active disease.

CDR3 nucleotides: TGTGCCAGCAGCCTCTCGGGGGGGCGGGGAGATACGCAGTATTTT. Amino acids: CASSLSGGRGDTQYF. V usage is TRBV4-2 and J usage is TRBJ2-3; 8 positions match TRBD2. Germline CDR1 reads LGHNA; CDR2 reads YNFKEQ. CDR3 length: 15 residues. V was pared by 4 bases and J by 5 bases, with 8 bases of the junction left unmatched.